The clone carrying this T cell receptor beta chain was seen at least ten times. CDR1 and CDR2 (germline): SGHVS, FNYEAQ. The CDR3 has 15 amino acids. Trimming at V came to 2 bases and at J to 8 bases, leaving 6 bases not matched to a gene. TCRdb redid the calling of the 5' RACE reads with MiXCR, one entry per CDR3 protein. Of approximately 90,000 distinct CDR3 sequences in the sample, around 12% are singletons; the top ten hold approximately 4%. This entry is derived from a study of early T cells in non-severe SARS-CoV-2 infection. Background on the study: Sequencing was performed on bulk RNA from unsorted whole blood, leaving chains unpaired.

The chain is built from TRBV7-6 and TRBJ1-3, with 10 bases lining up with TRBD1. The receptor's source is an adult who was a healthcare worker with PCR-confirmed SARS-CoV-2 infection or an uninfected control (not recorded which). The source was whole blood, collected at baseline. CDR3 residues: CASSLRLGTGDTIYF. CDR3 nucleotide sequence: TGTGCCAGCAGCTTACGGCTCGGGACAGGGGACACCATATATTTT.